One sample yielded the 28 T cell receptor beta chains listed below, sequenced in a study of blood T cell repertoires in COVID-19. This table comes from immunoSEQ multiplex PCR, and its TCRdb copy is limited to in-frame clones, with some not included. This table has about 84,000 clones, about 80% appearing once. The source material was peripheral blood. These receptors all come from a man over 45 with active or convalescent COVID-19.

This rearrangement joins TRBV12-5 to TRBJ1-2; D call uncertain. CDR1 LGHNT and CDR2 FRNRAP come from the germline V gene. V was cut by 4 bases and J by 2 bases, with 11 bases left in between. The length of the CDR3 is 14 residues. The chain's CDR3 is CASGSGGGNYGYTF. For the CDR3, the DNA is TGTGCTAGTGGTTCGGGCGGAGGAAACTATGGCTACACCTTC.

V usage is TRBV28 and J usage is TRBJ1-2; D is unclear. The V end lost 1 base, the J end lost 0 bases, and 6 bases lay between the germline ends. The CDR3 spans 14 residues. Looked up from germline, CDR1 is MDHEN and CDR2 is SYDVKM. The CDR3 is CASSLLRANYGYTF. CDR3 in DNA: TGTGCCAGCAGTTTATTGAGGGCTAACTATGGCTACACCTTC.

CDR3 sequence (DNA): TGTGCCAGCAGACGACAGGGCTCTAACTATGGCTACACCTTC. Protein: CASRRQGSNYGYTF. The chain has TRBV14 and TRBJ1-2; TRBD1 matches at 7 bases. The CDR3 is made up of 14 amino acids. The germline gives CDR1 SGHDN, CDR2 FVKESK. V shed 6 bases and J 0 bases; nucleotides not matched to a gene: 4.

The chain uses TRBV30 and TRBJ1-5, with D possibly being TRBD1 (6 bases). The CDR3 covers 14 residues. Germline-derived CDR1 and CDR2 are GTSNPN and SVGIG (reference sequence). Trimming cost V 0 bases and J 7 bases, with 13 bases left between them. The CDR3 nucleotides are TGTGCCTGGAGTGTACAACAGGGAGGGCAGCCCCAGCATTTT. As protein: CAWSVQQGGQPQHF.

This rearrangement joins TRBV6-4 to TRBJ2-3; 14 bases are shared with TRBD2. Germline trimming cut 4 bases from V and 8 bases from J; bases unmatched to any gene: 8. The V gene's germline CDR1 is MRHNA and CDR2 SNTAGT. The CDR3 runs 16 residues. In DNA, the CDR3 is TGTGCCAGCAGTGCCCGACTAGCGGGGGGGAAGTGTACGCAGTATTTT. This gives the protein CASSARLAGGKCTQYF.

The rearrangement links TRBV25-1 to TRBJ2-2; perhaps TRBD2 as D (5 bases). CDR3 length: 17 residues. Germline CDR1 and CDR2: MGHDK and SYGVNS. V lost 1 base to trimming and J lost 0 bases, with 12 bases between them. CDR3 sequence: CASSESDWGSNTGELFF. CDR3 bases: TGTGCCAGCAGTGAATCGGACTGGGGATCGAACACCGGGGAGCTGTTTTTT.

V usage is TRBV7-2 and J usage is TRBJ2-4, with TRBD2 as a possible D gene (6 bases). Trimming removed 3 bases at V and 1 base at J, with 16 bases between. The CDR3 has 17 residues. The germline V gene encodes CDR1 SGHTA and CDR2 FQGNSA. The CDR3 nucleotides are TGTGCCAGCAGCTTTGGACGGGGGAGTCGGGCCAAAAACATTCAGTACTTC. Translation: CASSFGRGSRAKNIQYF.

This clone was picked up many times. This chain uses TRBV4-3 with TRBJ1-5, with D possibly matching TRBD1 (6 bases). From germline, CDR1 is LGHNA and CDR2 YSLEER. The length of the CDR3 is 14 residues. V lost 2 bases, J lost 5 bases, and 10 bases lay in between. The DNA of the CDR3 is TGCGCCAGCAGCCAATCCTCAGGGGATCAGCCCCAGCATTTT. This translates into CASSQSSGDQPQHF.

This chain connects TRBV15 to TRBJ2-1, with 7 bases that match TRBD1. Trimming cost V 0 bases and J 0 bases; bases outside gene matches: 8. CDR1 is LNHNV and CDR2 is YYDKDF in the germline V gene (reference sequence). This CDR3 spans 18 amino acids. This CDR3 reads CATSREAGGSSSYNEQFF. The CDR3 nucleotides are TGTGCCACCAGCAGAGAGGCAGGGGGTTCTAGCTCCTACAATGAGCAGTTCTTC.

This clone occurred once. The chain uses TRBV9 and TRBJ1-2; maybe TRBD1 (6 bases). The ends were cut back, 3 bases at V and 7 bases at J, with 13 bases in the middle. The CDR3 is made up of 13 amino acids. Germline V gives CDR1 SGDLS, CDR2 YYNGEE. The CDR3 loop is CASSAYSGVGYTF. The CDR3 DNA reads as TGTGCCAGCAGCGCATATTCAGGGGTTGGCTACACCTTC.

The gene calls are TRBV7-2 and TRBJ1-1; D may be TRBD1 (6 bases). With 5 bases removed from V and 0 bases from J, the gap between germline ends came to 13 bases. CDR1 and CDR2 (germline): SGHTA, FQGNSA. The CDR3 is made up of 15 amino acids. The CDR3 DNA sequence: TGTGCCAGCAGCCCTAGACAGGACCTGAACACTGAAGCTTTCTTT. Translated: CASSPRQDLNTEAFF.

The chain joins TRBV24-1 to TRBJ1-1, with 8 bases fitting TRBD1. Germline V lookup: CDR1 KGHDR, CDR2 SFDVKD. The CDR3 sequence is 17 residues long. V was pared by 2 bases and J by 1 base, with 8 bases of the junction left unmatched. The CDR3 bases are TGTGCCACCAGTGATTCGACAGGGGCTCTTCGGAACACTGAAGCTTTCTTT. Its translation: CATSDSTGALRNTEAFF.

The V and J genes are TRBV5-1 and TRBJ2-1, with 9 bases matching TRBD2. Germline CDR1 SGHRS, CDR2 YFSETQ. The CDR3 contains 20 residues. Losses at the gene ends were 0 bases for V and 0 bases for J; bases not matched to a gene: 13. CDR3 sequence reads: CASSLGGAGGSYGSYNEQFF. In nucleotides, the CDR3 is TGCGCCAGCAGCTTGGGCGGAGCGGGGGGCTCCTACGGCTCCTACAATGAGCAGTTCTTC.

The rearrangement joins TRBV7-9 to TRBJ1-1, with D possibly being TRBD1 (5 bases). Per germline, CDR1 SEHNR and CDR2 FQNEAQ (reference sequence). V lost 2 bases, J lost 8 bases, and 9 bases lay in between. The CDR3 spans 12 residues. The CDR3 sequence: CASSLRSGEAFF. For the CDR3, the DNA is TGTGCCAGCAGCTTACGGTCAGGGGAAGCTTTCTTT.

The V gene is TRBV9, the J gene TRBJ1-1; unclear D gene. This CDR3 contains 16 residues. Germline loops: CDR1 SGDLS, CDR2 YYNGEE. V lost 0 bases and J 10 bases, leaving 22 bases between the germline ends. The CDR3: CASSVGPDYVPRGAFF. CDR3 bases: TGTGCCAGCAGCGTAGGTCCGGACTACGTGCCGCGGGGAGCTTTCTTT. The variable domain in full, completed from reference TRBV9 and TRBJ1-1, reads DSGVTQTPKHLITATGQRVTLRCSPRSGDLSVYWYQQSLDQGLQFLIQYYNGEERAKGNILERFSAQQFPDLHSELNLSSLELGDSALYFCASSVGPDYVPRGAFFGQGTRLTVV.

The chain combines TRBV6-5 with TRBJ2-7; possibly TRBD2 for D (5 bases). The CDR3 extends over 13 amino acids. Germline V gives CDR1 MNHEY, CDR2 SVGAGI. V lost 10 bases and J 2 bases, leaving 15 bases between the germline ends. CDR3 DNA: TGTGCCACATACCCCACTAGGGCCTACGAGCAGTACTTC. Its translation is CATYPTRAYEQYF.

The V gene is TRBV6-5, the J gene TRBJ1-5; D is ambiguous. The germline CDR1 and CDR2 sequences are MNHEY and SVGAGI. The CDR3 extends over 15 amino acids. Deletions cut 6 bases from V and 6 bases from J, with 18 bases between. CDR3 nucleotide sequence: TGTGCCAGCAGCCGCGGGCGGGGAGGCGGTCAGCCCCAGCATTTT. Amino acid sequence: CASSRGRGGGQPQHF.

The gene calls are TRBV18 and TRBJ1-6, with 8 positions matching TRBD1. The germline V gene encodes CDR1 KGHSH and CDR2 LQKENI. V shed 4 bases and J 7 bases; nucleotides not matched to a gene: 9. CDR3 length equals 16 residues. The CDR3 DNA sequence: TGTGCCAGCTCACTCTCGACAGGGGTGGGCAATTCACCCCTCCACTTT. Amino acid sequence: CASSLSTGVGNSPLHF.

This clone came up once. J is TRBJ1-1 and V is TRBV19; D is possibly TRBD1 (6 bases). V was cut by 3 bases and J by 2 bases, with 10 bases left in between. The V gene's germline CDR1 is LNHDA and CDR2 SQIVND (reference sequence). This CDR3 has 14 residues. Here the CDR3 reads CASSIVRGNTEAFF. The DNA of the CDR3 is TGTGCCAGTAGTATTGTCAGGGGAAACACTGAAGCTTTCTTT.

The chain uses TRBV7-2 and TRBJ2-7; TRBD1 matches 9 bases. Looked up from germline, CDR1 is SGHTA and CDR2 is FQGNSA. CDR3 size: 13 residues. Germline trimming cut 4 bases from V and 7 bases from J; bases unmatched to any gene: 5. The CDR3 loop reads CASSSTGGGEQYF. The CDR3 coding sequence is TGTGCCAGCAGCTCGACAGGGGGAGGGGAGCAGTACTTC.

V usage is TRBV2 and J usage is TRBJ1-3; tentatively, D is TRBD1 (5 bases). The germline V and J ends were trimmed by 4 bases and 4 bases, with 8 bases remaining between them. CDR3 length equals 13 residues. Per the germline V gene, CDR1 is SNHLY and CDR2 is FYNNEI. The DNA of the CDR3 is TGTGCCAGCAGTGTATCAGGGGGAAACACCATATATTTT. This translates into CASSVSGGNTIYF.

The chain has TRBV27 and TRBJ2-7; D unresolved. Germline CDR1 and CDR2: MNHEY and SMNVEV (reference sequence). The CDR3 sequence is 15 residues long. Deletions cut 5 bases from V and 0 bases from J, with 14 bases between. CDR3 loop: CASSTLTRGSYEQYF. The DNA of the CDR3 is TGTGCCAGCAGTACCCTGACCCGAGGCTCCTACGAGCAGTACTTC.

J is TRBJ2-1 and V is TRBV19, with 8 bases matching TRBD2. This CDR3 is built from 15 residues. Looked up from germline, CDR1 is LNHDA and CDR2 is SQIVND (reference sequence). After removal of 6 bases from V and 8 bases from J, the junction contained 12 bases not matched to a gene. CDR3 sequence (DNA): TGTGCCAGTAGCCTAATCGGGGGGGCTCGGGATGAGCAGTTCTTC. It specifies CASSLIGGARDEQFF.

The chain couples TRBV3-1 (or the pseudogene TRBV3-2) to TRBJ2-1; TRBD2 matches 13 bases. Germline V lookup: CDR1 LGHDT, CDR2 YNNKEL (reference sequence). CDR3 length: 14 residues. Trimming at V came to 1 base and at J to 9 bases, leaving 0 bases not matched to a gene. CDR3 protein: CASSQGLAGGEQFF. The CDR3 bases are TGTGCCAGCAGCCAAGGACTAGCGGGGGGTGAGCAGTTCTTC.

The chain recombines TRBV5-1 with TRBJ1-1; 8 nucleotides match TRBD1. CDR1 is SGHRS, CDR2 YFSETQ, per germline. The V and J ends lost 2 bases and 4 bases, in that order; junction bases with no gene match: 7. This CDR3 spans 15 amino acids. The CDR3: CASSFPGGRGTEAFF. The CDR3 region has the DNA TGCGCCAGCAGCTTTCCAGGGGGCAGGGGCACTGAAGCTTTCTTT.

V gene TRBV11-3 combines with J gene TRBJ2-3; possible D gene TRBD2, 5 bases. V was cut by 5 bases and J by 5 bases, with 8 bases left in between. There are 12 residues in the CDR3. Germline lookup yields CDR1 SGHNT and CDR2 YENEEA. Written as DNA, the CDR3 is TGTGCCAGCAGCCAGAGCGGAGATACGCAGTATTTT. The encoded protein is CASSQSGDTQYF. Full variable domain (remainder filled in from reference TRBV11-3 and TRBJ2-3): EAGVVQSPRYKIIEKKQPVAFWCNPISGHNTLYWYLQNLGQGPELLIRYENEEAVDDSQLPKDRFSAERLKGVDSTLKIQPAELGDSAVYLCASSQSGDTQYFGPGTRLTVL.

The chain carries TRBV4-1 and TRBJ2-1; 10 nucleotides line up with TRBD1. The trim removed 6 bases at V and 6 bases at J, leaving 11 bases unmatched. Germline V gene lookup returns CDR1 MGHRA and CDR2 YSYEKL. This CDR3 contains 16 residues. The CDR3 bases are TGCGCCAGCAGTCGCACCTCCGGGACAGGGGCCAATGAGCAGTTCTTC. It specifies CASSRTSGTGANEQFF.

The gene calls are TRBV10-1 and TRBJ2-1, with unresolved D. Looked up from germline, CDR1 is WNHNN and CDR2 is SYGVQD (reference sequence). This CDR3 is 15 amino acids long. Trimming removed 5 bases from V and 9 bases from J, with 20 bases in between. Here the CDR3 reads CASSPDPQRTGEQFF. The CDR3 bases are TGCGCCAGCAGTCCTGACCCCCAGAGAACGGGTGAGCAGTTCTTC.